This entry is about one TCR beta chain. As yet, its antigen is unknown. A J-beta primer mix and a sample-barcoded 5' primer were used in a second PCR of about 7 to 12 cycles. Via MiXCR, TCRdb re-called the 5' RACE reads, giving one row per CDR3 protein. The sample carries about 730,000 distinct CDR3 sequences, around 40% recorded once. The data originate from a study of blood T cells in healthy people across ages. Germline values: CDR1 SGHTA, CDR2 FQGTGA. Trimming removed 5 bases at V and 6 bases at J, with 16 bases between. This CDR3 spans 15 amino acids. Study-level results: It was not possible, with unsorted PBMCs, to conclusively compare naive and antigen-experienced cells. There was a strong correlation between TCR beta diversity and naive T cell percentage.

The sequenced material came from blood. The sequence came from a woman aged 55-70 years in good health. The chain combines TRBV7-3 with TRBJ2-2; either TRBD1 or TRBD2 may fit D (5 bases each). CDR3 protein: CASSPKGSPAGELFF. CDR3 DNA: TGTGCCAGCAGCCCTAAGGGGAGCCCCGCCGGGGAGCTGTTTTTT. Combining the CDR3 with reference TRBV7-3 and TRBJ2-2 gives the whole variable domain GAGVSQTPSNKVTEKGKYVELRCDPISGHTALYWYRQSLGQGPEFLIYFQGTGAADDSGLPNDRFFAVRPEGSVSTLKIQRTERGDSAVYLCASSPKGSPAGELFFGEGSRLTVL.